A selection of T cell receptor beta chains follows, all from one sample in a study of T-cell memory formation after mild COVID-19. From the 5' RACE reads, TCRdb called clonotypes with MiXCR, one entry per CDR3 protein. The sample holds approximately 350,000 distinct CDR3 sequences, roughly 13% seen once. Sequenced material: PBMCs or a T cell subset sorted from them (not recorded which). Source of these receptors: a man between 18 and 29 years old who had mild COVID-19 (a few samples of this study predate the infection). Cell type and time point are not known. Both conserved end residues are part of each CDR3. Fields, in order: V gene, J gene, CDR3 protein.

TRBV12-3/TRBV12-4,TRBJ2-3,CASSLGGGVRTQYF
TRBV9,TRBJ1-2,CASSPWTGTMNYGYTF
TRBV7-6,TRBJ2-3,CASSLDWGATDTQYF
TRBV4-1,TRBJ1-6,CASSQDPRTGSPLHF
TRBV7-9,TRBJ2-3,CASRKQTADTQYF
TRBV19,TRBJ2-3,CASTGSYNTQYF
TRBV5-1,TRBJ2-1,CASSPSGGDLGFF
TRBV29-1,TRBJ2-5,CSARRKETQYF
TRBV19,TRBJ2-5,CATKPQAGGYETQYF
TRBV7-9,TRBJ2-3,CASSSGPGTGKDTQYF
TRBV20-1,TRBJ2-2,CSARRGGSGTGELFF
TRBV6-6,TRBJ2-5,CASSNPGLRQETQYF
TRBV4-2,TRBJ2-7,CASSQDRDSYEQYF